The 6 T cell receptor beta chains reported below all come from one sample, sequenced in a study of blood T cell repertoires in COVID-19. The protocol was immunoSEQ multiplex PCR, while the TCRdb copy is restricted to in-frame clones and leaves out a portion. This sample has 98,000 or so clones; over 75% occur once, and the top ten carry less than 2.5%. Sequenced input: peripheral blood. Receptor source: a human donor in a cohort sampled during active COVID-19.

The chain employs TRBV15 and TRBJ1-5; D is ambiguous. The CDR3 runs to 13 residues. CDR1 is LNHNV and CDR2 is YYDKDF in the germline V gene (reference sequence). Deletions cut 9 bases from V and 3 bases from J, with 12 bases between. CDR3 nucleotides: TGTGCCACGAGCCTAGGAACCAATCAGCCCCAGCATTTT. Protein: CATSLGTNQPQHF. The full variable domain, with the rest looked up from reference TRBV15 and TRBJ1-5, is DAMVIQNPRYQVTQFGKPVTLSCSQTLNHNVMYWYQQKSSQAPKLLFHYYDKDFNNEADTPDNFQSRRPNTSFCFLDIRSPGLGDTAMYLCATSLGTNQPQHFGDGTRLSIL.

The chain joins TRBV18 to TRBJ2-3; 9 bases line up with TRBD1. Germline V CDR1 and CDR2: KGHSH, LQKENI. This CDR3 is 15 amino acids long. V was pared by 3 bases and J by 6 bases, with 7 bases of the junction left unmatched. CDR3 protein: CASSPPDRGTDTQYF. For the CDR3, the DNA is TGTGCCAGCTCACCTCCGGACAGGGGAACCGATACGCAGTATTTT.

The rearrangement uses TRBV24-1 and TRBJ2-1; 8 positions match TRBD1. Trimming took 2 bases from V and 0 from J; bases not matched to a gene: 2. The CDR3 runs 16 residues. The germline V gene encodes CDR1 KGHDR and CDR2 SFDVKD. CDR3 in amino acids: CATSDWGTGSYNEQFF. In DNA, the CDR3 is TGTGCCACCAGTGATTGGGGGACAGGCTCCTACAATGAGCAGTTCTTC.

This sequence joins TRBV9 and TRBJ1-1, with D possibly TRBD1 on 6 matching bases. V was trimmed by 4 bases and J by 0 bases, leaving 13 bases between them. The length of the CDR3 is 15 residues. Germline CDR1 is SGDLS and CDR2 is YYNGEE. The CDR3 region is CASSPRTALNTEAFF. CDR3 in DNA: TGTGCCAGCAGCCCCCGGACAGCTTTGAACACTGAAGCTTTCTTT.

The genes are TRBV7-9 and TRBJ2-2; D ambiguous. V lost 1 base to trimming and J lost 2 bases, with 8 bases between them. This CDR3 spans 15 amino acids. Germline CDR1 and CDR2: SEHNR and FQNEAQ (reference sequence). CDR3 region: CASSLESVNTGELFF. The CDR3 region has the DNA TGTGCCAGCAGCTTAGAGTCAGTAAACACCGGGGAGCTGTTTTTT.

J is TRBJ2-7 and V is TRBV7-9, with D uncertain. The CDR3 totals 15 residues. CDR1 is SEHNR, CDR2 FQNEAQ, per germline (reference sequence). V lost 5 bases to trimming and J lost 0 bases, with 14 bases between them. The CDR3 region has the DNA TGTGCCAGCAGCGCCCGAGATGGTAGCTCCTACGAGCAGTACTTC. As protein: CASSARDGSSYEQYF.